Listed below are T cell receptor beta chains from one sample, sequenced in a study of early T cells in non-severe SARS-CoV-2 infection. MiXCR, run by TCRdb on the 5' RACE reads, gives a single entry per CDR3 protein. The sample has 87,000 or so distinct CDR3 sequences; 12% to 15% are singletons. Sequencing input: whole blood. The receptors come from an adult who was a healthcare worker with PCR-confirmed SARS-CoV-2 infection or an uninfected control (not recorded which). The CDR3 runs from the conserved cysteine through the conserved F or W. Each record gives: V gene, J gene, clone size, D gene, CDR3 DNA, CDR3 protein. D genes are given only for firm matches. Only part of the rows carry a size: once, few, many, or a class if the clone is expanded.

TRBV27	TRBJ2-1	NA	TRBD1	TGTGCCAGCAGTTTGATCTCCCCGGACAGGGTTTACAATGAGCAGTTCTTC	CASSLISPDRVYNEQFF
TRBV29-1	TRBJ2-6	few	NA	TGCAGCGTTGACACTGGGGCCAACGTCCTGACTTTC	CSVDTGANVLTF
TRBV7-2	TRBJ2-7	NA	TRBD1	TGTGCCAGCAGCTCCATCATGGGACAGGGGGGCGAGCAGTACTTC	CASSSIMGQGGEQYF
TRBV27	TRBJ1-5	few	NA	TGTGCCAGCAGTGCATTGGGAAAGGGGGGACAGCCCCAGCATTTT	CASSALGKGGQPQHF
TRBV30	TRBJ1-1	many	NA	TGTGCCTGGACATGGGGTAACACTGAAGCTTTCTTT	CAWTWGNTEAFF
TRBV7-9	TRBJ2-3	NA	NA	TGTGCCAGCAGCTTAGGGGAAGCAGATACGCAGTATTTT	CASSLGEADTQYF
TRBV20-1	TRBJ2-7	NA	TRBD1	TGCAGTGCTAGGGCAGGGGACAGGAGCTCCTACGAGCAGTACTTC	CSARAGDRSSYEQYF
TRBV11-2	TRBJ2-7	many	NA	TGTGCCAGCAGCTTCGCGAGAAACGAGCAGTACTTC	CASSFARNEQYF
TRBV10-1	TRBJ2-2	few	TRBD2	TGCGCCAGCACCCCGGGGGGGAGAACCGGGGAGCTGTTTTTT	CASTPGGRTGELFF
TRBV5-1	TRBJ2-3	once	TRBD1	TGCACCAGCAGCCTGCAGGGGGACGGCACAGATACGCAGTATTTT	CTSSLQGDGTDTQYF
TRBV6-2/TRBV6-3	TRBJ1-6	NA	NA	TGTGCCAGCAGTGGACCCGAGGAGGCCCTCCACTTT	CASSGPEEALHF
TRBV5-1	TRBJ1-1	NA	TRBD1	TGCGCCAGCAGCCGGGACAGCCTGAACACTGAAGCTTTCTTT	CASSRDSLNTEAFF
TRBV13	TRBJ2-1	NA	NA	TGTGCCAGCAGCCCCACGGCGGGGAAGTCCTACAATGAGCAGTTCTTC	CASSPTAGKSYNEQFF
TRBV20-1	TRBJ2-7	NA	NA	TGCAGTGCTAGTGAGTTAGGGTCTCGCTACGAGCAGTACTTC	CSASELGSRYEQYF
TRBV29-1	TRBJ2-5	NA	NA	TGCAGCGCCACAGGGACGCGGCAAGAGACCCAGTACTTC	CSATGTRQETQYF
TRBV20-1	TRBJ1-1	NA	NA	TGCAGTGCTAGGGAGACACCGAACACTGAAGCTTTCTTT	CSARETPNTEAFF
TRBV29-1	TRBJ2-4	few	NA	TGCAGTGTTCGACTCATCCATCAGTACTTC	CSVRLIHQYF
TRBV7-2	TRBJ1-3	NA	NA	TGTGCCAGCAGCTTAGCTCCGGGATTATCTGGAAACACCATATATTTT	CASSLAPGLSGNTIYF
TRBV28	TRBJ2-5	NA	NA	TGTGCCAGCAGTTTCCGGTGGAAAGGGGAAGAGACCCAGTACTTC	CASSFRWKGEETQYF
TRBV20-1	TRBJ2-7	few	NA	TGCAGTGCTAGAACCCAGACGCAGGGTGGGTCCTACGAGCAGTACTTC	CSARTQTQGGSYEQYF
TRBV7-9	TRBJ2-1	NA	NA	TGTGCCAGCAGCACGTCAAACTTTGGGCAGTTCTTC	CASSTSNFGQFF
TRBV6-6	TRBJ2-1	NA	NA	TGTGCCAGCAGCCTTGTTGAGACAGCTCCCAATGAGCAGTTCTTC	CASSLVETAPNEQFF
TRBV12-3/TRBV12-4	TRBJ2-5	few	NA	TGTGCCAGCAGCCTCTGGACTGTGGGGGAAGAGACCCAGTACTTC	CASSLWTVGEETQYF
TRBV7-2	TRBJ1-1	NA	NA	TGTGCCAGCAGCCCAGCCTTGAACACTGAAGCTTTCTTT	CASSPALNTEAFF
TRBV15	TRBJ1-5	many	TRBD1	TGTGCCACCAGCAGAGAACAGGGGGCTCGGCAGCCCCAGCATTTT	CATSREQGARQPQHF
TRBV3-2	TRBJ1-3	few	NA	TGTGCCAGCAGCCGACAGGGGACCAGAAACACCATATATTTT	CASSRQGTRNTIYF
TRBV5-1	TRBJ2-5	NA	TRBD2	TGCGCCAGCAGCTTGGTCGTAGCGGGGGGGCAAGAGACCCAGTACTTC	CASSLVVAGGQETQYF
TRBV4-3	TRBJ2-3	NA	TRBD2	TGCGCCAGCGCCGAGGAACTAACGGGGGGGCCCGCAGATACGCAGTATTTT	CASAEELTGGPADTQYF
TRBV9	TRBJ2-5	NA	NA	TGTGCCAGCAGCGTACAGGGTACTCAAGAGACCCAGTACTTC	CASSVQGTQETQYF
TRBV6-2/TRBV6-3	TRBJ2-3	few	TRBD2	TGTGCCAGCAGTTACTCCAGACTAGCTGAGACTAGCACAGATACGCAGTATTTT	CASSYSRLAETSTDTQYF
TRBV28	TRBJ1-1	few	TRBD1	TGTGCCAGCAGCGGCAGGGGGCTATACACTGAAGCTTTCTTT	CASSGRGLYTEAFF
TRBV27	TRBJ2-4	few	TRBD1	TGTGCCAGCAGCGAGGGACAGCCGGTCGTTTTGTCGAAAAACATTCAGTACTTC	CASSEGQPVVLSKNIQYF
TRBV4-2	TRBJ2-3	few	TRBD1	TGTGCCAGCAGACAAACAGGGGAAGATACGCAGTATTTT	CASRQTGEDTQYF
TRBV10-2	TRBJ1-2	NA	NA	TGCGCCAGCAGTGAATGGGACTTATCCACCTATGGCTACACCTTC	CASSEWDLSTYGYTF
TRBV20-1	TRBJ1-2	few	NA	TGCAGTGCTGCTTCGCCTGGGGGGTGGTATGGCTACACCTTC	CSAASPGGWYGYTF
TRBV5-5	TRBJ2-3	few	TRBD2	TGTGCCAGCAGCTTGGACCTAGCGGGGAATGAGTATTTT	CASSLDLAGNEYF
TRBV29-1	TRBJ2-7	few	NA	TGCAGCGTTCGTGCGAGGAAAAGCTCCTACGAGCAGTACTTC	CSVRARKSSYEQYF
TRBV28	TRBJ1-1	few	TRBD1	TGTGCCAGCCAGGTAGGGGACAGGGTAGACACTGAAGCTTTCTTT	CASQVGDRVDTEAFF
TRBV12-3/TRBV12-4	TRBJ1-2	NA	NA	TGTGCCAGCAGTTTATTGTTCCGGTATGGCTACACCTTC	CASSLLFRYGYTF
TRBV7-9	TRBJ1-5	NA	NA	TGTGCCAGCAGCCCCGGGGGAGGTCGGAATCAGCCCCAGCATTTT	CASSPGGGRNQPQHF
TRBV6-5	TRBJ2-7	few	NA	TGTGCCAGCAGTTCCCCAAGCACTTACGAGCAGTACTTC	CASSSPSTYEQYF
TRBV7-7	TRBJ1-1	many	NA	TGTGCTAGCGCCTTTAATTTGAACACTGAAGCTTTCTTT	CASAFNLNTEAFF
TRBV11-2	TRBJ2-3	few	NA	TGTGCCAGCAGCTTAAGTAGTACGTGGGCTAGTGGCACAGATACGCAGTATTTT	CASSLSSTWASGTDTQYF
TRBV3-1	TRBJ1-3	few	NA	TGTGCCAGCGGAACGGCCGGAAACACCATATATTTT	CASGTAGNTIYF
TRBV15	TRBJ1-1	few	NA	TGTGCCACCAGCAGAGACAGGAGGGGCACTGAAGCTTTCTTT	CATSRDRRGTEAFF
TRBV28	TRBJ1-4	many	NA	TGTGCCAGCAGTTTTAAACAGGCGATGGAGGAAAAACTGTTTTTT	CASSFKQAMEEKLFF
TRBV7-2	TRBJ2-7	NA	TRBD2	TGTGCCAGCAGCTTAGTTCTAGCGGGGGCCACCTACGAGCAGTACTTC	CASSLVLAGATYEQYF
TRBV12-3/TRBV12-4	TRBJ2-1	NA	NA	TGTGCCAGCAGTTTAAGAGGGGAGAGTAATGAGCAGTTCTTC	CASSLRGESNEQFF
TRBV20-1	TRBJ2-1	many	TRBD2	TGCAGTGCCACGACCGGGACTAGCAAATACAATGAGCAGTTCTTC	CSATTGTSKYNEQFF
TRBV29-1	TRBJ1-1	NA	NA	TGCAGCGTTGATTCGGCTTTCTTT	CSVDSAFF
TRBV3-1	TRBJ2-6	many	NA	TGTGCCAGCAGCCAACCCCACGGGGCCGGGGCCAACGTCCTGACTTTC	CASSQPHGAGANVLTF
TRBV6-1	TRBJ2-7	NA	NA	TGTGCCAGCAGTGAAGAGACCTACGAGCAGTACTTC	CASSEETYEQYF
TRBV29-1	TRBJ2-1	few	NA	TGCAGCGTAAACCACAATGAGCAGTTCTTC	CSVNHNEQFF